This T cell receptor beta chain was captured in a study of blood T cell repertoires in COVID-19. Study in general: The United States, Italy and Spain supplied acute and convalescent COVID-19 samples. In each case, the material was cDNA or gDNA derived from T cells, B-cell-depleted T cells, or PBMCs.

Patients at the Seattle site were enrolled during active infection and followed longitudinally. The method was immunoSEQ multiplex PCR; TCRdb's version includes in-frame clones alone and lacks a portion of them. The table shows 200,000 to 250,000 clones, with roughly four fifths occurring only once. V gave up 4 bases and J gave up 7 bases, with 10 bases separating them. CDR1 LGHDT and CDR2 YNNKEL come from the germline V gene (reference sequence). The CDR3 spans 12 residues. Sequencing was done on a sample of peripheral blood. This receptor was identified in a woman of 80 years or more with COVID-19, enrolled during active disease. The V and J genes are TRBV3-1 (or the pseudogene TRBV3-2) and TRBJ1-1; D unresolved. The CDR3 loop reads CASSLTAGEAFF. The CDR3 region has the DNA TGTGCCAGCAGCCTAACAGCGGGTGAAGCTTTCTTT.